This T cell receptor beta chain was retrieved from a study of neurological immune-mediated disorders. This clonotype was counted ten times or more. TCRdb redid the calling of the 5' RACE reads with MiXCR, one entry per CDR3 protein. The sample lists 35,000 to 55,000 distinct CDR3 sequences, nearly 6.5% occurring once. Unmatched junction bases numbered 5, after V lost 4 bases and J lost 0 bases. Looked up from germline, CDR1 is DFQATT and CDR2 is SNEGSKA (reference sequence). This CDR3 has 15 amino acids. The genes are TRBV20-1 and TRBJ2-3; 9 bases fit TRBD2. The specimen sequenced was CD4+ T cells from blood. The TCR originated in a woman aged 40 to 50 in good health. CDR3 bases: TGCAGTGCTACCGGACTAGCGTTCAGCACAGATACGCAGTATTTT. Residues: CSATGLAFSTDTQYF.